A selection of T cell receptor beta chains follows, all from one sample in a study of blood T cell repertoires in COVID-19. The table came from immunoSEQ multiplex PCR; TCRdb's copy has only in-frame clones and leaves some out. The sample gives roughly 290,000 clones, 80% to 85% of which show up once; 15% to 17% is in the top ten. Sequencing input: peripheral blood. The receptors here all came from an older person with COVID-19, enrolled during active disease. Each CDR3 is given with its conserved first and last residue. The D gene is left open where the match is weak. The size of a clone is reported for some rows only, either as once, few or many, or as a class for expanded clones.

d_call	clone_size	v_call	j_call	cdr3_aa	cdr3_nt
TRBD1	.	TRBV5-1	TRBJ2-3	CASSLAVGTGGDTQYF	TGCGCCAGCAGCTTGGCCGTCGGAACAGGGGGGGATACGCAGTATTTT
TRBD1	.	TRBV13	TRBJ2-5	CASSYSGTGGETQYF	TGTGCCAGCAGCTACTCCGGGACAGGAGGAGAGACCCAGTACTTC
TRBD1	few	TRBV29-1	TRBJ1-4	CSAQGGEKLFF	TGCAGCGCACAGGGGGGGGAAAAACTGTTTTTT
.	.	TRBV9	TRBJ2-7	CASSVVADSSYEQYF	TGTGCCAGCAGCGTAGTGGCGGATAGTTCCTACGAGCAGTACTTC
.	.	TRBV11-1	TRBJ2-1	CASSFRTARLNEQFF	TGTGCCAGCAGCTTTAGGACAGCTCGGCTCAATGAGCAGTTCTTC
TRBD2	.	TRBV5-4	TRBJ2-3	CASSSPGLASTDTQYF	TGTGCCAGCAGCTCACCGGGACTAGCGAGCACAGATACGCAGTATTTT
.	once	TRBV7-6	TRBJ2-3	CASSLVTFGSLTDTQYF	TGTGCCAGCAGCTTAGTAACCTTTGGGAGTTTGACAGATACGCAGTATTTT
TRBD1	.	TRBV30	TRBJ1-2	CAWSVKGAMGYGYTF	TGTGCCTGGAGTGTCAAGGGGGCTATGGGCTATGGCTACACCTTC
TRBD2	few	TRBV3-1/TRBV3-2	TRBJ2-4	CASSSSGALNIQYF	TGTGCCAGCAGTTCAAGCGGGGCCTTAAACATTCAGTACTTC
.	.	TRBV6-5	TRBJ2-1	CASSYGDTNNEQFF	TGTGCCAGCAGTTACGGGGACACAAACAATGAGCAGTTCTTC